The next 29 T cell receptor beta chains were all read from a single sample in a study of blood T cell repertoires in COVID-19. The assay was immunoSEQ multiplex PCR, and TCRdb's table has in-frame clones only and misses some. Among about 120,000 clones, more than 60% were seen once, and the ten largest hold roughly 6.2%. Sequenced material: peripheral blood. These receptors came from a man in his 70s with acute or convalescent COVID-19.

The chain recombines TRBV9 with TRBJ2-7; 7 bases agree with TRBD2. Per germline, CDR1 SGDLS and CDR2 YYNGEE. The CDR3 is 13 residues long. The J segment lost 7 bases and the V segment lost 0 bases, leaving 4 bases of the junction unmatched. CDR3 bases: TGTGCCAGCAGCGTAGTCCCCGGGAGGGAGCAGTACTTC. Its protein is CASSVVPGREQYF.

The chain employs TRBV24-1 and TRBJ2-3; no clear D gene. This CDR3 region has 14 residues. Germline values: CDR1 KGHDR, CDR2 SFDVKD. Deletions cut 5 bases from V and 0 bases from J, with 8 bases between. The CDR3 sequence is CATSVNLSTDTQYF. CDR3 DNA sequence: TGTGCCACCAGTGTGAACCTAAGCACAGATACGCAGTATTTT.

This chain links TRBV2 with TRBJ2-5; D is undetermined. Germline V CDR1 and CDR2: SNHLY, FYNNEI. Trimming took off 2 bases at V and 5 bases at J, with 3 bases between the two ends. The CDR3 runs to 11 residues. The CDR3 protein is CASSEYETQYF. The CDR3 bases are TGTGCCAGCAGTGAATATGAGACCCAGTACTTC. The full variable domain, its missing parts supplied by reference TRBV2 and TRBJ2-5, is EPEVTQTPSHQVTQMGQEVILRCVPISNHLYFYWYRQILGQKVEFLVSFYNNEISEKSEIFDDQFSVERPDGSNFTLKIRSTKLEDSAMYFCASSEYETQYFGPGTRLLVL.

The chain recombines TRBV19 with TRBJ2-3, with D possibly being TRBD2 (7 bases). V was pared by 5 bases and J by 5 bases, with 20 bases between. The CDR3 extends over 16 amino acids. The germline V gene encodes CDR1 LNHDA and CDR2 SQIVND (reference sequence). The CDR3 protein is CASSPGEGQLQDTQYF. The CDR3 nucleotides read TGTGCCAGTAGTCCGGGGGAGGGACAACTACAAGATACGCAGTATTTT.

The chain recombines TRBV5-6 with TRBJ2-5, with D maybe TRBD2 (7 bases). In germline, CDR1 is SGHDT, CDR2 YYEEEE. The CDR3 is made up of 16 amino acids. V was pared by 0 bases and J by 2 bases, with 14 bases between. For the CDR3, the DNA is TGTGCCAGCAGCTTGGCCTTAGGGAGGGGGCAAGAGACCCAGTACTTC. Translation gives CASSLALGRGQETQYF.

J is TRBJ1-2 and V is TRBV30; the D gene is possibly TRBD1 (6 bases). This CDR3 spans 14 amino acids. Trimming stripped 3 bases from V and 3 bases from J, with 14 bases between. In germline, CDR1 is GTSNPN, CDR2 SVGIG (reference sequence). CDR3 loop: CAWRGTPWDYGYTF. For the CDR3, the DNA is TGTGCCTGGAGGGGGACACCTTGGGACTATGGCTACACCTTC.

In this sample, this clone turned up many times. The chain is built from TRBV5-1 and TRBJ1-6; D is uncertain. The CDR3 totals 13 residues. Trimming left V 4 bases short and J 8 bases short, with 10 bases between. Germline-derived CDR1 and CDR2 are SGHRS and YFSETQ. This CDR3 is CASSLKFDSPLHF. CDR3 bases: TGCGCCAGCAGCCTAAAGTTCGATTCACCCCTCCACTTT.

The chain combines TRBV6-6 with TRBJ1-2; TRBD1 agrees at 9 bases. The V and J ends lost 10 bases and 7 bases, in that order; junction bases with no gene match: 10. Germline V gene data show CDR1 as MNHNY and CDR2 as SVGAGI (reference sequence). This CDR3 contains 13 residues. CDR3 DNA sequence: TGTGCCATCCAGACAGGGGGACGTGGTGGCTACACCTTC. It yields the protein CAIQTGGRGGYTF.

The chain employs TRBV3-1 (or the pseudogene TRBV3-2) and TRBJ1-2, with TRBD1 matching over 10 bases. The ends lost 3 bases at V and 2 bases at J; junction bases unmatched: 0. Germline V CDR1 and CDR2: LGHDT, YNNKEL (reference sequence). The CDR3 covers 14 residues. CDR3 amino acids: CASSQDRGNYGYTF. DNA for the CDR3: TGTGCCAGCAGCCAGGACAGGGGGAACTATGGCTACACCTTC.

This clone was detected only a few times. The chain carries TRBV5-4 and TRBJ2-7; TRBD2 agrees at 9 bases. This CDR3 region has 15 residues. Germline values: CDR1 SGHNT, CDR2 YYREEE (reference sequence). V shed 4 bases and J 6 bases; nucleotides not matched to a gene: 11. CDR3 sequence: CASSQFASGAAEQYF. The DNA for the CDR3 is TGTGCCAGCAGCCAGTTCGCTAGCGGGGCCGCCGAGCAGTACTTC.

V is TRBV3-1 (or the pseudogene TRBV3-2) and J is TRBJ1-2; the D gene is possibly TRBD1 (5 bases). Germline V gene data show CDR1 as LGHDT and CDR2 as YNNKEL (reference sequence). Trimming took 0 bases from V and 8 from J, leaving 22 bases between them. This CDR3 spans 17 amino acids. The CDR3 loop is CASSQEPASGGRGGYTF. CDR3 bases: TGTGCCAGCAGCCAAGAGCCCGCTAGCGGAGGAAGGGGAGGCTACACCTTC.

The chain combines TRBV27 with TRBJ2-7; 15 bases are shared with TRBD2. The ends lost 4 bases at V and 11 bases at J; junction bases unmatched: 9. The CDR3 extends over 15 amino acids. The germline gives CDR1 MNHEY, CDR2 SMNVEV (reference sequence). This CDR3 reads CASSSGLAGGPKEYF. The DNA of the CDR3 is TGTGCCAGCAGTTCCGGACTAGCGGGAGGGCCTAAGGAGTACTTC.

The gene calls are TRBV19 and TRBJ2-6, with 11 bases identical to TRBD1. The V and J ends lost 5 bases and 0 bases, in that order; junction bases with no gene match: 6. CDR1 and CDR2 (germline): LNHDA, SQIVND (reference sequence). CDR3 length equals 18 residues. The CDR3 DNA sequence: TGTGCCAGTAGTCCTACCGGGACAGGGGGCTCTGGGGCCAACGTCCTGACTTTC. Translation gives CASSPTGTGGSGANVLTF.

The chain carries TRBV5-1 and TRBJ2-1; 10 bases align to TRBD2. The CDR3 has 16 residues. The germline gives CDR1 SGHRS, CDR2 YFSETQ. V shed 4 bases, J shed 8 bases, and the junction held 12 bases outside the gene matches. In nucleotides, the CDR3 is TGCGCCAGCAGCCCCTCGGAGCGGGGGGGCCGAGATGAGCAGTTCTTC. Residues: CASSPSERGGRDEQFF. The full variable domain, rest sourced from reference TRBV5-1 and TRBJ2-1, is KAGVTQTPRYLIKTRGQQVTLSCSPISGHRSVSWYQQTPGQGLQFLFEYFSETQRNKGNFPGRFSGRQFSNSRSEMNVSTLELGDSALYLCASSPSERGGRDEQFFGPGTRLTVL.

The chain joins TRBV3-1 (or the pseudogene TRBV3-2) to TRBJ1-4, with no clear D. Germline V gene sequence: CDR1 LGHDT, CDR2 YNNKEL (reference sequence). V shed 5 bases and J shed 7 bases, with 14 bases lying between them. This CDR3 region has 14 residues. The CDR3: CASSSHLPGEKLFF. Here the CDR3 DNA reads TGTGCCAGCAGCTCCCATCTCCCAGGTGAAAAACTGTTTTTT.

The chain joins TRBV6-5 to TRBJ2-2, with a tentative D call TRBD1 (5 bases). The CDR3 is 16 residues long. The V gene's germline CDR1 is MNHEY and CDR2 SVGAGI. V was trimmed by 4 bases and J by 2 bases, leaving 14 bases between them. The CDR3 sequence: CASSSHRQSNTGELFF. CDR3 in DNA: TGTGCCAGCAGTTCCCACAGGCAATCTAACACCGGGGAGCTGTTTTTT.

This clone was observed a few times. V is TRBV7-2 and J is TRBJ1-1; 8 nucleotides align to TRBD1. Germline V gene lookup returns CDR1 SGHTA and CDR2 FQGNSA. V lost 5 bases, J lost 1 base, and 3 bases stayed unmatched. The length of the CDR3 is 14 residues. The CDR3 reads CASSRDRGNTEAFF. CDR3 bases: TGTGCCAGCAGCAGAGACAGGGGGAACACTGAAGCTTTCTTT.

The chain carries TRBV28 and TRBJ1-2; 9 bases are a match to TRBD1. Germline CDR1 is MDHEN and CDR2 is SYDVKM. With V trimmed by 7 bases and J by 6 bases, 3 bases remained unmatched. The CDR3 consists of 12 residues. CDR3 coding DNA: TGTGCCAGCAAACAGGGGGCGCATGGCTACACCTTC. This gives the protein CASKQGAHGYTF.

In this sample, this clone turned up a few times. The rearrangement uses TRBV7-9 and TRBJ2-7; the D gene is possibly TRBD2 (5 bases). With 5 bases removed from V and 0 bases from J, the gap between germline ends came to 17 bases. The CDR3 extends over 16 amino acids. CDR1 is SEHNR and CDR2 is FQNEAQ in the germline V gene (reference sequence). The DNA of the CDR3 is TGTGCCAGCAGCCCCCGTAGGGCCGCGGGCTCCTACGAGCAGTACTTC. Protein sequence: CASSPRRAAGSYEQYF.

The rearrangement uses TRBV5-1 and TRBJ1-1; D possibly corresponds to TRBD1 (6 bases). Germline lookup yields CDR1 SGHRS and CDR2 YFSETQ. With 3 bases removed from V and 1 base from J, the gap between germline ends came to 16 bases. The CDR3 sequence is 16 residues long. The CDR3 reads CASSSGTNSRNTEAFF. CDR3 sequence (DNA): TGCGCCAGCAGCTCGGGGACAAACTCTAGGAACACTGAAGCTTTCTTT.

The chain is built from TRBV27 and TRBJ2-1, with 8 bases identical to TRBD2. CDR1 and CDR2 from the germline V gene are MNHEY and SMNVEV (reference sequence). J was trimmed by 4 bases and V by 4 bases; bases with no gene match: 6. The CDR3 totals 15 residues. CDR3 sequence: CASSSGLAQYNEQFF. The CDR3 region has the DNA TGTGCCAGCAGTTCTGGACTAGCCCAATACAATGAGCAGTTCTTC.

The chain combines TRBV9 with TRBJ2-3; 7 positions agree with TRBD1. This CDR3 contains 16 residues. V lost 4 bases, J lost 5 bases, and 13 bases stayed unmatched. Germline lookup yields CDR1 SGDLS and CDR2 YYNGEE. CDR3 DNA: TGTGCCAGCAGCCAGGCGACAGGGCTCGCGGGAGATACGCAGTATTTT. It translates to CASSQATGLAGDTQYF.

CDR3: CASSRDRGTYEQYF. CDR3 sequence (DNA): TGTGCCAGCAGTAGGGACAGGGGGACCTACGAGCAGTACTTC. The V and J genes are TRBV2 and TRBJ2-7; 11 nucleotides line up with TRBD1. The CDR3 extends over 14 amino acids. V shed 5 bases and J 2 bases; nucleotides not matched to a gene: 2. From germline, CDR1 is SNHLY and CDR2 FYNNEI.

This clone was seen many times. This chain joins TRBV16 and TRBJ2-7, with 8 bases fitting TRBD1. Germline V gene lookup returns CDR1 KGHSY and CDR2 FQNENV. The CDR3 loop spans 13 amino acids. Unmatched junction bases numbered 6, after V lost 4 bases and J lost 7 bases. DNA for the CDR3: TGTGCCAGCAGCCGAGACAGGGGCCAGGAGCAGTACTTC. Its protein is CASSRDRGQEQYF.

CDR3 nucleotide sequence: TGTGCCAGCAGCTTAAGAATCATGGCGGGGACCCAGTACTTC. This encodes CASSLRIMAGTQYF. The chain employs TRBV11-1 and TRBJ2-5; the D gene is possibly TRBD2 (5 bases). Trimming cost V 2 bases and J 7 bases, with 14 bases left between them. This CDR3 contains 14 residues. Germline assignment: CDR1 SGHAT and CDR2 FQDESV (reference sequence).

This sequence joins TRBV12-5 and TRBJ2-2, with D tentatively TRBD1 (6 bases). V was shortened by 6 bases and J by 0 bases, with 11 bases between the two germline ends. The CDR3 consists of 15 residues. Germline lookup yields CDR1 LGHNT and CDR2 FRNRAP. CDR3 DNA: TGTGCTAGTGGCCCCGGGACACCGAACACCGGGGAGCTGTTTTTT. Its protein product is CASGPGTPNTGELFF.

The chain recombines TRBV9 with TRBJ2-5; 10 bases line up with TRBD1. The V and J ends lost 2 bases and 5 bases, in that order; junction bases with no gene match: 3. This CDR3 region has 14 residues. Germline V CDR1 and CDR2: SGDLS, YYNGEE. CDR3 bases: TGTGCCAGCAGCGTCGGGACAGGGGTGGAGACCCAGTACTTC. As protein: CASSVGTGVETQYF.

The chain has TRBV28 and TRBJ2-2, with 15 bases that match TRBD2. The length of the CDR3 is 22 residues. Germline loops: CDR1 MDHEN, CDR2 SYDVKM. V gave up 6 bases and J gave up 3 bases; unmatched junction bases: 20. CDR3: CASSKTWTGTSGRSTDTGELFF. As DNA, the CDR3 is TGTGCCAGCAGCAAAACCTGGACCGGGACTAGCGGGAGGTCCACAGACACCGGGGAGCTGTTTTTT.

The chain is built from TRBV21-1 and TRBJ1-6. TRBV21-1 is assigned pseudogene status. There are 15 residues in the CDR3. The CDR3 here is CASSKVDADNSPLHF. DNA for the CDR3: TGTGCCAGCAGCAAAGTTGACGCGGATAATTCACCCCTCCACTTT.